The subject of this entry is one TCR beta chain. What this receptor recognizes is not known. Base qualities were left out, and no much larger clone turns up one base away. This entry belongs to a study of CD4 T cells in relation to SARS-CoV-2 and coronaviruses (dated by TCRdb to 2020 to 2022). In terms of the full investigation: The ViraFEST assay cultured PBMCs with antigen for roughly 11 days, then sequenced TCR beta CDR3s to find antigen-specific clonal expansions. A median age of about 39 years, with a range of 21 to 72 years, was recorded for the full convalescent cohort of 12 patients. Among the roughly twelve convalescent patients, 8 males and 4 females were included, and two of the subjects were Hispanic. Patient-derived lymphoblastoid cell lines were used to map the HLA restriction of shared crossreactive spike epitopes. At the level of individual TCR clonotypes, the study measured memory CD4+ T cell crossreactivity between SARS-CoV-2 spike protein and common cold coronavirus spike proteins. Samples from a few pre-COVID donors and the naive versus memory experiments were sequenced with the Adaptive Biotechnologies TCR-sequencing kit; other data were Illumina-based. For other donors in the study, expansion assays were sequenced with a different, Illumina-based TCR-beta assay.

Naive and memory CD4+ T cells were separated from cryopreserved PBMCs through CD4 enrichment, which was followed by EasySep naive CD4+ T cell enrichment. For roughly 11 days, sorted naive or memory CD4+ T cells (roughly 100,000) were cultured at a 1:1 ratio with T cell-depleted PBMCs and CEF peptides. In general, every peptide culture condition was set up in three replicate wells. Ficoll-Paque PLUS gradient centrifugation was used to isolate PBMCs from either whole blood or leukapheresis product. PBMCs were either used fresh in the expansion assay or cryopreserved at -140 degrees C. The QIAamp Micro DNA Kit was used to extract genomic DNA from the CD4+ T cells. V is reduced by 5 bases and J by 3 bases, leaving a spacing of 11 bases between them. There are 12 amino acids in the CDR3, from cysteine to phenylalanine inclusive. The retained sequence is limited to the CDR3, 36 bases, with the frame set at the first base. CDR1 SQVTM and CDR2 ANQGSEA were looked up in the germline V gene.

Survey-level immunoSEQ TCR-beta sequencing was performed on DNA from CEF-cultured naive and memory CD4+ T cells. Regarding the original processing steps: During preprocessing, nonproductive sequences were removed, along with CDR3s that did not begin with C, did not end with F or W, or were shorter than 7 amino acids. The MANAFEST web app identified antigen-specific clonotypes based on expansion compared with the reference and other culture wells. A clone was considered positive if the clone showed significant expansion compared with the reference culture in 2 of 3 replicate wells at an FDR below 0.05. Positive clones also required significant expansion versus all other tandem wells and an odds ratio above 5. Cultured and uncultured naive and memory CD4+ repertoires were searched for CDR3s previously identified as spike- and CEF-reactive. CDR3 homology was quantified as pairwise Levenshtein distance, calculated with the stringdist R package after three terminal residues were trimmed from each end. TCRdb took this table from immuneACCESS and kept in-frame rearrangements with V and J called. Such tables lack part of the clones; where checked against another copy, unresolved V genes explain under half of the gap, and the rest is unexplained. Clone size and the V and J calls come from that table; the DNA yielded D and trimming. Across this sample there are roughly 38,000 clones, with over 75% seen only once. The ten top clones hold roughly 1.2% of the sample.

Study-level results and caveats: Because no donor provided both pre-pandemic and post-infection samples, tracing the source of pre-existing responses was limited. Memory CD4+ clonotypes crossrecognizing SARS-CoV-2 and at least one common cold coronavirus spike were found in 55% to 70% of donors. Compared with monoreactive clones, crossreactive clones had significantly weaker SARS-CoV-2-driven expansion, a result consistent with antigenic imprinting. Because the crossreactivity analysis focused on spike protein, crossreactivity against other viral proteins was not assessed. The study was limited by small numbers of patients and tested TCRs. Naive versus memory sequencing indicated that memory recall responses, rather than primary responses primed during culture, are detected by the assay.

Sequenced material: naive CD4+ T cells from PBMCs, cultured in vitro. The intended sense of this specimen's cell subset or site label: naive CD4+ T cells isolated by negative enrichment. Recombination joined TRBV29-1 with TRBJ2-7, with no confident D gene call. The source of this sequence is an adult with COVID-19. The CDR3 protein is CSVWQPSYEQYF. DNA sequence: TGCAGCGTTTGGCAACCGAGCTACGAGCAGTACTTC.